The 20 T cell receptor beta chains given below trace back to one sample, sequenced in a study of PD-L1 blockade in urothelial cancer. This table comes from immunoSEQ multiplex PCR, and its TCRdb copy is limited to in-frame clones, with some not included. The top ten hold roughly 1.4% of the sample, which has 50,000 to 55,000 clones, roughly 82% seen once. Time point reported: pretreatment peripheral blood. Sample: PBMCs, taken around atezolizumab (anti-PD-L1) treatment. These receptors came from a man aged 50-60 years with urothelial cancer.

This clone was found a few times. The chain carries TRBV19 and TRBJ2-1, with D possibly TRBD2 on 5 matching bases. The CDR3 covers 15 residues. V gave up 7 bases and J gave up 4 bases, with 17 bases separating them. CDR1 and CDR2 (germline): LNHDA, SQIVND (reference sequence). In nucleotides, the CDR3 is TGTGCCAGTATGCAGGTAGCGTGGACGTACAATGAGCAGTTCTTC. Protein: CASMQVAWTYNEQFF.

The CDR3 DNA is TGCGCCAGCAGCTCGGGACTAGTCAAAAGTGAGCAGTACTTC. It encodes CASSSGLVKSEQYF. The chain uses TRBV5-1 and TRBJ2-7, with 8 bases that match TRBD2. The V gene end was trimmed by 3 bases and the J gene end by 7 bases; junction bases not matched to a gene: 9. In germline, CDR1 is SGHRS, CDR2 YFSETQ. This CDR3 region has 14 residues.

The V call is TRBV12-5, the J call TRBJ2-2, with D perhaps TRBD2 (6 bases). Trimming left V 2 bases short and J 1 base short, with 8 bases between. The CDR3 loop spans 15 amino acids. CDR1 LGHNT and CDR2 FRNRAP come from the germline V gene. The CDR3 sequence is CASGLYSGNTGELFF. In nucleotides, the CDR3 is TGTGCTAGTGGTTTGTATAGCGGGAACACCGGGGAGCTGTTTTTT. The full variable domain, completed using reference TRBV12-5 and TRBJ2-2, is DARVTQTPRHKVTEMGQEVTMRCQPILGHNTVFWYRQTMMQGLELLAYFRNRAPLDDSGMPKDRFSAEMPDATLATLKIQPSEPRDSAVYFCASGLYSGNTGELFFGEGSRLTVL.

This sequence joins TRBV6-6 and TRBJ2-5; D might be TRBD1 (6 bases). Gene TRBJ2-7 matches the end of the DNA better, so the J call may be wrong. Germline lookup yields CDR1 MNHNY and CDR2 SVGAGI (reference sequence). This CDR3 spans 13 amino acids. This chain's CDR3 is CASRYGTSYEQYF. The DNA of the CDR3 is TGTGCCAGCAGATACGGGACATCTTACGAGCAGTACTTC.

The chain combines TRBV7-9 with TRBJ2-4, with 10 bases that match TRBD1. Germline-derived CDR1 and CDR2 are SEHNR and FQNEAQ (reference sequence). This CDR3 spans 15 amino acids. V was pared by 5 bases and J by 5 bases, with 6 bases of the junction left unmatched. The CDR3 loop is CASSPTGGWENIQYF. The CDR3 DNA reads TGTGCCAGCAGCCCGACAGGGGGCTGGGAAAACATTCAGTACTTC.

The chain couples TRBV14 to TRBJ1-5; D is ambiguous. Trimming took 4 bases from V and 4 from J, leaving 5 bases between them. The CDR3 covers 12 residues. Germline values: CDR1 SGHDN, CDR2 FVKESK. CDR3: CASSLGNQPQHF. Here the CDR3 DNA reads TGTGCCAGCAGCCTCGGGAATCAGCCCCAGCATTTT.

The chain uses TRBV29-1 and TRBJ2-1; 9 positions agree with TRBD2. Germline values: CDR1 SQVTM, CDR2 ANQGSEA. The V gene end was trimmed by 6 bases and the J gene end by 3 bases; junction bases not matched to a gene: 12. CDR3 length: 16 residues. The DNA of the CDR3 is TGCAGCGTCCCATCGGGTAGCGGGAGAGTCTACAATGAGCAGTTCTTC. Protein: CSVPSGSGRVYNEQFF.

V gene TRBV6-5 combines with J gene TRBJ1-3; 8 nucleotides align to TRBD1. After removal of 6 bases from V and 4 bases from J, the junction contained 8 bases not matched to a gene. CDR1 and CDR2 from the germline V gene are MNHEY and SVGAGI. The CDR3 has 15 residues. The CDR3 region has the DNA TGTGCCAGCAGATTGAACAGGGGGAGAGGAAACACCATATATTTT. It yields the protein CASRLNRGRGNTIYF.

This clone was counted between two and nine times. The CDR3 nucleotides read TGTGCCAGCAGTTCAAGGACAGGGGGCGTACAAGAGACCCAGTACTTC. Its translation is CASSSRTGGVQETQYF. The V call is TRBV28, the J call TRBJ2-5; the match to TRBD1 covers 11 bases. CDR1 and CDR2 from the germline V gene are MDHEN and SYDVKM. The CDR3 is made up of 16 amino acids. Germline trimming cut 4 bases from V and 2 bases from J; bases unmatched to any gene: 6.

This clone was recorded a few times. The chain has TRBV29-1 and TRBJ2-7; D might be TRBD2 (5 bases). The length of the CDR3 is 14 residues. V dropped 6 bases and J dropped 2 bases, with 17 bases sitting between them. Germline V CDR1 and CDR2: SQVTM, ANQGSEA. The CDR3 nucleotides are TGCAGCGTGAGCAACCGGGGTTCAGCCTACGAGCAGTACTTC. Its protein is CSVSNRGSAYEQYF.

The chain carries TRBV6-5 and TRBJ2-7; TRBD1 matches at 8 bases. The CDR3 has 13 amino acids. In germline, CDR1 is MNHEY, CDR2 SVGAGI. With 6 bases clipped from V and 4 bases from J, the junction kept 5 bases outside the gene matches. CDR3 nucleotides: TGTGCCAGCAGAGTGGACAGGGAGTACGAGCAGTACTTC. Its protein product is CASRVDREYEQYF.

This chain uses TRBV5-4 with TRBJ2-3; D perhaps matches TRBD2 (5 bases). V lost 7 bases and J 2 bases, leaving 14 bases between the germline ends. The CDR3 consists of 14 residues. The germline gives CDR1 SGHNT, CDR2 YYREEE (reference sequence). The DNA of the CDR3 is TGTGCCAGCTGGACCGCGGGCTACACAGATACGCAGTATTTT. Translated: CASWTAGYTDTQYF.

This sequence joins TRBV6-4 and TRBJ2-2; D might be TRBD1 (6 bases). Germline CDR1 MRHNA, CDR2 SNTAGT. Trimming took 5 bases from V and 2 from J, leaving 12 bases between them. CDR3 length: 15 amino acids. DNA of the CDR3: TGTGCCAGCAGTCGGGACATGGCCAACACCGGGGAGCTGTTTTTT. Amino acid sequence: CASSRDMANTGELFF.

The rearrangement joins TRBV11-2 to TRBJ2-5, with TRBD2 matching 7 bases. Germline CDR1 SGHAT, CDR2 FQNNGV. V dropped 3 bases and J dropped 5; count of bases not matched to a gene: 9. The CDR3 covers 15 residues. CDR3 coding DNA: TGTGCCAGCAGCTTTGGCGGGAGTACCTACGAGACCCAGTACTTC. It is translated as CASSFGGSTYETQYF.

The CDR3 DNA sequence: TGTGCAAGTCGCTTATGTTTATCCGGAGGGACTATCAACAATGAGCAGTTCTTC. This gives the protein CASRLCLSGGTINNEQFF. The chain combines TRBV12-2 with TRBJ2-1; the table's TRBD2 call for D was not verified on the DNA. TRBV12-2 is labeled a pseudogene. There are 18 residues in the CDR3.

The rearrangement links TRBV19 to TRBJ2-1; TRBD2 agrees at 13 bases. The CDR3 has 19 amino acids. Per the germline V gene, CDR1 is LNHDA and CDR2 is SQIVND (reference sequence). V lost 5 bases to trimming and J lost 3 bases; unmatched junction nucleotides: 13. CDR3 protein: CASSLLLAGGPYYYNEQFF. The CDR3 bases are TGTGCCAGTAGTCTTCTACTAGCGGGAGGGCCATACTACTACAATGAGCAGTTCTTC.

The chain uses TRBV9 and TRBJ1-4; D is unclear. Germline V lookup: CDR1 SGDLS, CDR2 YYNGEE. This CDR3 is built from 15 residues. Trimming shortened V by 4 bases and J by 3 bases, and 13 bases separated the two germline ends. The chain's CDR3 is CASSLSGWPNEKLFF. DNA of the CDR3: TGTGCCAGCAGCCTCTCCGGGTGGCCTAATGAAAAACTGTTTTTT.

This CDR3 is CASSQDLAYGYTF. The CDR3 nucleotides read TGCGCCAGCAGCCAAGATCTGGCCTATGGCTACACCTTC. The rearrangement links TRBV4-1 to TRBJ1-2; unclear D gene. The CDR3 consists of 13 residues. The V end lost 0 bases, the J end lost 4 bases, and 6 bases lay between the germline ends. Germline CDR1 and CDR2: MGHRA and YSYEKL.

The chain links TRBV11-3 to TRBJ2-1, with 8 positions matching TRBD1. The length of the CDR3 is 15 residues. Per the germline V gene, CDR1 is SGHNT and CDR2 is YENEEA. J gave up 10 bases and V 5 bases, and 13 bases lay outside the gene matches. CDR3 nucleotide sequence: TGTGCCAGCAGCCCCTCCCAGGGGGCCTCTGGGGAGCAGTTCTTC. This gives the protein CASSPSQGASGEQFF.

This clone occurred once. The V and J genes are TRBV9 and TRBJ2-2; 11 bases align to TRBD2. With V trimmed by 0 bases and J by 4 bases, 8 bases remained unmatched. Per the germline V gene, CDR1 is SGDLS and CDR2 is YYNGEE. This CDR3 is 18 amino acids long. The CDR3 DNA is TGTGCCAGCAGCGTAGTCGGTAGCGGGGGGGCGAGCACCGGGGAGCTGTTTTTT. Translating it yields CASSVVGSGGASTGELFF.